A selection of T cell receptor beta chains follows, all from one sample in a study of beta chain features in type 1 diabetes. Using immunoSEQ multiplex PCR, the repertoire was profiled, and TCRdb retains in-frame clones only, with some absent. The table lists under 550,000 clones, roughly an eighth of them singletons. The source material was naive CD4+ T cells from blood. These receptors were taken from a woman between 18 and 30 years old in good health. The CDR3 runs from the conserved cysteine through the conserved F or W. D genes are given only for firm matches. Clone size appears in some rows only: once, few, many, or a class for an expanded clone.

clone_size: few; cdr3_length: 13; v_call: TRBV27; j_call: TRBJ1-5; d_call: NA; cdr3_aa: CASSPLRNQPQHF; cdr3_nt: TGTGCCAGCAGTCCCCTGCGCAATCAGCCCCAGCATTTT
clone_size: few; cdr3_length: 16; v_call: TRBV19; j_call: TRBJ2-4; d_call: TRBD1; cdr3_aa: CASSETGARAKNIQYF; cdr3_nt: TGTGCCAGTAGCGAAACAGGGGCTAGAGCCAAAAACATTCAGTACTTC
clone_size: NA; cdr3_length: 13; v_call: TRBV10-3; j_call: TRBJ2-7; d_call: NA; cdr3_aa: CAISESTPYEQYF; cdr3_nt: TGTGCCATCAGTGAGTCGACCCCCTACGAGCAGTACTTC
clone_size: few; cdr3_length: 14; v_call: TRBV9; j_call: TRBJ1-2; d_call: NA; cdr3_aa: CASSVGRGNYGYTF; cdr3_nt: TGTGCCAGCAGCGTGGGGCGGGGGAACTATGGCTACACCTTC
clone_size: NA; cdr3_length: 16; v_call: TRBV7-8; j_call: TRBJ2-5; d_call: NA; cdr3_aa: CASSLDGRRRTETQYF; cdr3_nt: TGTGCCAGCAGCTTAGACGGCCGGCGCCGGACAGAGACCCAGTACTTC
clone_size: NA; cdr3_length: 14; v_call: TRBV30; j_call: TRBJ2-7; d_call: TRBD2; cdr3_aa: CAWRVVAGGYEQYF; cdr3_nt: TGTGCCTGGAGGGTAGTAGCGGGAGGCTACGAGCAGTACTTC
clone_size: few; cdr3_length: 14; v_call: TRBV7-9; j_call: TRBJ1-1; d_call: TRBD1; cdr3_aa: CASSSRGREGEAFF; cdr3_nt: TGTGCCAGCAGCTCCAGGGGGCGCGAAGGTGAAGCTTTCTTT
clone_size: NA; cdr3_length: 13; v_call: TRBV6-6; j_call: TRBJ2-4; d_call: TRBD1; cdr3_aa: CASSYDRENIQYF; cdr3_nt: TGTGCCAGCAGTTACGACAGGGAAAACATTCAGTACTTC
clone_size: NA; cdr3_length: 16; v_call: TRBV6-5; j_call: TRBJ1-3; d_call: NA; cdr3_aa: CASSYSRQSSGNTIYF; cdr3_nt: TGTGCCAGCAGTTACTCTCGGCAGAGCTCTGGAAACACCATATATTTT
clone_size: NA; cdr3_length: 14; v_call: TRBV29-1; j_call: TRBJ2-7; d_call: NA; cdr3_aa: CSVTPTSWSYEQYF; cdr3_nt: TGCAGCGTGACACCGACTAGTTGGTCCTACGAGCAGTACTTC
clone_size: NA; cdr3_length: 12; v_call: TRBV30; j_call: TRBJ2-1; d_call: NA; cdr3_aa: CAWSVRRAEQFF; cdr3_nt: TGTGCCTGGAGTGTAAGGCGGGCTGAGCAGTTCTTC
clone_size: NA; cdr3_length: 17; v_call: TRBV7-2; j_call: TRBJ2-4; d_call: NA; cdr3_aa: CASSPRPRRDSKNIQYF; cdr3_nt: TGTGCCAGCAGCCCACGCCCAAGGAGGGATTCCAAAAACATTCAGTACTTC
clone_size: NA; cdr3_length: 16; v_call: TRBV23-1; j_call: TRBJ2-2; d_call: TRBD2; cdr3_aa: CASGEGTSGNTGELFF; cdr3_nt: TGCGCCAGCGGGGAAGGGACTAGCGGGAATACCGGGGAGCTGTTTTTT
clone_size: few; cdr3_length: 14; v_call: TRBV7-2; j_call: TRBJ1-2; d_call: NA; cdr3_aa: CASSQEAGVGGYTF; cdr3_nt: TGTGCCAGCAGCCAAGAAGCAGGTGTGGGTGGCTACACCTTC
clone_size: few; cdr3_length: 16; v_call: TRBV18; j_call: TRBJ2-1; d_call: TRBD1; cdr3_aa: CASSPPGQGNYNEQFF; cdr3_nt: TGTGCCAGCTCACCCCCGGGACAGGGCAACTACAATGAGCAGTTCTTC
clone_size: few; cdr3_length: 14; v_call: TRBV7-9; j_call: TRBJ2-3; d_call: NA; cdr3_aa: CASSSPSSADTQYF; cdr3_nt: TGTGCCAGCAGCTCCCCCTCAAGCGCAGATACGCAGTATTTT
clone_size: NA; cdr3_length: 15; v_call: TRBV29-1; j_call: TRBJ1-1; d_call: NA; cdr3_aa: CSVEDRHGIGTEAFF; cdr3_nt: TGCAGCGTTGAAGATCGGCACGGAATAGGGACTGAAGCTTTCTTT
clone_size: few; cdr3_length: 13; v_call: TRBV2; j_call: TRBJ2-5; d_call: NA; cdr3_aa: CASRTNKGETQYF; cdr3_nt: TGTGCCAGCAGGACCAACAAGGGAGAGACCCAGTACTTC
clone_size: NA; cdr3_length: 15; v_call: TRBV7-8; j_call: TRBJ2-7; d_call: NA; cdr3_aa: CASSLAKAGGYEQYF; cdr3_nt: TGTGCCAGCAGCTTAGCAAAGGCAGGGGGGTACGAGCAGTACTTC
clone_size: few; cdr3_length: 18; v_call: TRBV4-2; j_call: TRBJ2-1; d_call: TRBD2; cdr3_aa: CASSKDGAGRALYNEQFF; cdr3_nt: TGTGCCAGCAGCAAAGACGGAGCCGGGAGGGCCCTATACAATGAGCAGTTCTTC
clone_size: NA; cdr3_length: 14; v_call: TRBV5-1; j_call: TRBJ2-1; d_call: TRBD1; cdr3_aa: CASSLVTGQGEQFF; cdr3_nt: TGCGCCAGCAGCTTGGTGACAGGGCAAGGAGAGCAGTTCTTC
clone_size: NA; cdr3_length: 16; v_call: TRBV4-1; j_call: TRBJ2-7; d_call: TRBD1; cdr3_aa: CASSHDRGARLREQYF; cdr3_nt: TGCGCCAGCAGCCACGACAGGGGCGCCCGTTTGAGGGAGCAGTACTTC
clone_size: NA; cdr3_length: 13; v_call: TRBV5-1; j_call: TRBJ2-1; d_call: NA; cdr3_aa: CASSSYGGNEQFF; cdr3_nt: TGCGCCAGCAGTTCGTATGGGGGGAATGAGCAGTTCTTC
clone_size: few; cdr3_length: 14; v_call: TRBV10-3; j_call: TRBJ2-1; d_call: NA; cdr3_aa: CAIREASSYNEQFF; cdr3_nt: TGTGCCATCAGGGAAGCCAGCTCCTACAATGAGCAGTTCTTC